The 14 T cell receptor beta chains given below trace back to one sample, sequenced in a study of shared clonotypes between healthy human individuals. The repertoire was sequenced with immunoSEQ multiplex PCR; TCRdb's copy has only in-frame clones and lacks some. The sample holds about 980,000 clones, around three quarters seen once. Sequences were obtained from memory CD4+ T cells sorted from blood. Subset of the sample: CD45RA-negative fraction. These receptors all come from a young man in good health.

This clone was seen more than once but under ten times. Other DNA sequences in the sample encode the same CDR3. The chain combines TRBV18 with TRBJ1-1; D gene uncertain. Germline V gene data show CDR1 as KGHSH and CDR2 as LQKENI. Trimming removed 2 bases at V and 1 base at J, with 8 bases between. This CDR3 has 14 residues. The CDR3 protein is CASSPGLENTEAFF. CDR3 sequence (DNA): TGTGCCAGCTCACCAGGTCTTGAGAACACTGAAGCTTTCTTT. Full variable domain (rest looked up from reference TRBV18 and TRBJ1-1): NAGVMQNPRHLVRRRGQEARLRCSPMKGHSHVYWYRQLPEEGLKFMVYLQKENIIDESGMPKERFSAEFPKEGPSILRIQQVVRGDSAAYFCASSPGLENTEAFFGQGTRLTVV.

CDR3 bases: TGTGCCAGCAGCTGGGGGTTGGGGCTAGCGGGAGGGCACGAGCAGTACTTC. This sequence encodes CASSWGLGLAGGHEQYF. The chain has TRBV11-2 and TRBJ2-7; 12 nucleotides match TRBD2. Per germline, CDR1 SGHAT and CDR2 FQNNGV. The J segment lost 5 bases and the V segment lost 4 bases, leaving 12 bases of the junction unmatched. This CDR3 has 17 amino acids.

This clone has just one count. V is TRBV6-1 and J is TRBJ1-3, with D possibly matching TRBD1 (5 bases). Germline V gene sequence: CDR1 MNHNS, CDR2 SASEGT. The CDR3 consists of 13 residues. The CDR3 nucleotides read TGTGCTAGGACGGGGCAGGTTGGAAACACCATATATTTT. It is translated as CARTGQVGNTIYF.

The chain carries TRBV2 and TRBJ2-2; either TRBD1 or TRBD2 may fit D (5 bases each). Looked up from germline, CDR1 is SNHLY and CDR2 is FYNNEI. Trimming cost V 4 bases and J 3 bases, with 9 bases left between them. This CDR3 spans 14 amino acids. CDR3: CASSGDRYTGELFF. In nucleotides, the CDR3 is TGTGCCAGCAGTGGGGACCGATACACCGGGGAGCTGTTTTTT. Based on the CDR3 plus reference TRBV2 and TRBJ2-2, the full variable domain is EPEVTQTPSHQVTQMGQEVILRCVPISNHLYFYWYRQILGQKVEFLVSFYNNEISEKSEIFDDQFSVERPDGSNFTLKIRSTKLEDSAMYFCASSGDRYTGELFFGEGSRLTVL.

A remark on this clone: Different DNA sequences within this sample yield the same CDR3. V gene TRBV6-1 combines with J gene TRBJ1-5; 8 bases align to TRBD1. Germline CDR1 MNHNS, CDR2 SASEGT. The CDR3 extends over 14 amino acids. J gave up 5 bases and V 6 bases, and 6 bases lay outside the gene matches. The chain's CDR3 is CASSLQGGDQPQHF. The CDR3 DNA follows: TGTGCCAGCAGCCTACAGGGGGGTGATCAGCCCCAGCATTTT.

The CDR3 region is CASSSDSYSNQPQHF. The CDR3 coding sequence is TGTGCCAGCAGCAGTGACAGTTATAGCAATCAGCCCCAGCATTTT. This sequence joins TRBV5-6 and TRBJ1-5, with D maybe TRBD1 (5 bases). This CDR3 spans 15 amino acids. The ends were cut back, 4 bases at V and 0 bases at J, with 11 bases in the middle. CDR1 SGHDT and CDR2 YYEEEE come from the germline V gene.

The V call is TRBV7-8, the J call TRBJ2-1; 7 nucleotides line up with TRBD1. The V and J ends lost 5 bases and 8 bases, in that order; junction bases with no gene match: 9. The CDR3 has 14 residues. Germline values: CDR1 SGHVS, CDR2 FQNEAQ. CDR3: CASSTRQGWDEQFF. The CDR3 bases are TGTGCCAGCAGCACCCGACAGGGTTGGGATGAGCAGTTCTTC.

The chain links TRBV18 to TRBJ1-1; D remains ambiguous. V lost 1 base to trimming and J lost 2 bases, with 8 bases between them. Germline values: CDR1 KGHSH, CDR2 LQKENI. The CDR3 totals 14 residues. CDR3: CASSPLGLNTEAFF. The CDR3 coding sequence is TGTGCCAGCTCACCACTCGGGCTAAACACTGAAGCTTTCTTT.

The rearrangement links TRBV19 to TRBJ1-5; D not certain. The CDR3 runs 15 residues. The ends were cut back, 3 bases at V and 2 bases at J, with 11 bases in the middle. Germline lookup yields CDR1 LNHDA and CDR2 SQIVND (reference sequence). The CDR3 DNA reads TGTGCCAGTAGTATGGCGCTTTGGGGCAATCAGCCCCAGCATTTT. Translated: CASSMALWGNQPQHF.

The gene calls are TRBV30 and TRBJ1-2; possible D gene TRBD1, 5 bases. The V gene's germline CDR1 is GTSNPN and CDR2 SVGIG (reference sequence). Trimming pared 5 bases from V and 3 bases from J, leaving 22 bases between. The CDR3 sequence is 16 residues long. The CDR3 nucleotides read TGTGCCTGGTTGGAGGCGGGGCAGAGATTCGACTATGGCTACACCTTC. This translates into CAWLEAGQRFDYGYTF.

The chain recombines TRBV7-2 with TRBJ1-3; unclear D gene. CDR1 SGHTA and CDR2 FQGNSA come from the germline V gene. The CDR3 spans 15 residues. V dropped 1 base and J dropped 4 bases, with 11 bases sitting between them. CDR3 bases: TGTGCCAGCAGCTTAGGCCGGTTCGAAGGAAACACCATATATTTT. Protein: CASSLGRFEGNTIYF. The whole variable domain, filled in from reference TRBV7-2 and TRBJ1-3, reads GAGVSQSPSNKVTEKGKDVELRCDPISGHTALYWYRQSLGQGLEFLIYFQGNSAPDKSGLPSDRFSAERTGGSVSTLTIQRTQQEDSAVYLCASSLGRFEGNTIYFGEGSWLTVV.

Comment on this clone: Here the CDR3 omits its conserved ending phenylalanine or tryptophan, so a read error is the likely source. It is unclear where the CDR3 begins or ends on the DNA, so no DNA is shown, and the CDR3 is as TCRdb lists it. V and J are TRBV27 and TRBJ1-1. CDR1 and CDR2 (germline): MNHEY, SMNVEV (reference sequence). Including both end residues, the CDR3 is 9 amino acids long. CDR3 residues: CASSLGPPE.

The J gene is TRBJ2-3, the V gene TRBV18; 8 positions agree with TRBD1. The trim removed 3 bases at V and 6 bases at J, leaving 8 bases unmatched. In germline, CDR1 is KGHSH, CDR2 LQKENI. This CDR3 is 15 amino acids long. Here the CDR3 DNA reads TGTGCCAGCTCACCTTGGACAGGGATCAGGGATACGCAGTATTTT. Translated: CASSPWTGIRDTQYF.

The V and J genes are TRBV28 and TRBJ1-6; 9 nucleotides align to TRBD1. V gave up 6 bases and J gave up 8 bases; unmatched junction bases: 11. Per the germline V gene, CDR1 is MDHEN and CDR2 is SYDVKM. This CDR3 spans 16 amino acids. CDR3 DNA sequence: TGTGCCAGCAGCCAGGAGCGGGACAGGGACTATTCACCCCTCCACTTT. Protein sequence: CASSQERDRDYSPLHF. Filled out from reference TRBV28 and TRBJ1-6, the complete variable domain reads DVKVTQSSRYLVKRTGEKVFLECVQDMDHENMFWYRQDPGLGLRLIYFSYDVKMKEKGDIPEGYSVSREKKERFSLILESASTNQTSMYLCASSQERDRDYSPLHFGNGTRLTVT.